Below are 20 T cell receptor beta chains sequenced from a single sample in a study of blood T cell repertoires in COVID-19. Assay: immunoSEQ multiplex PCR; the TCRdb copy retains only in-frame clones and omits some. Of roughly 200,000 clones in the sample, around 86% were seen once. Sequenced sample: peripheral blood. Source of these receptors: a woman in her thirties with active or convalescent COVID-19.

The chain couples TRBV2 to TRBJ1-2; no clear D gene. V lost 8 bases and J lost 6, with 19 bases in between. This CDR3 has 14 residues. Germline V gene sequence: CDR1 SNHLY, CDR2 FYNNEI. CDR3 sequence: CASLRISFLDGYTF. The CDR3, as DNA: TGTGCCAGCTTGCGGATCTCCTTTCTTGATGGCTACACCTTC. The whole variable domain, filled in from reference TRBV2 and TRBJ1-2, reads EPEVTQTPSHQVTQMGQEVILRCVPISNHLYFYWYRQILGQKVEFLVSFYNNEISEKSEIFDDQFSVERPDGSNFTLKIRSTKLEDSAMYFCASLRISFLDGYTFGSGTRLTVV.

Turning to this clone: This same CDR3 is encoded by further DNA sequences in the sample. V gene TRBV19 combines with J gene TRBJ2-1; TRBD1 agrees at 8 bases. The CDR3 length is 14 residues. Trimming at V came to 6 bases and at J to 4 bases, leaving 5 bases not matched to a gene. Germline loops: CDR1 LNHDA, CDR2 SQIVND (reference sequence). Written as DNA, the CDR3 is TGTGCCAGTAGCCTGGACAGGGCATACAATGAGCAGTTCTTC. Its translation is CASSLDRAYNEQFF.

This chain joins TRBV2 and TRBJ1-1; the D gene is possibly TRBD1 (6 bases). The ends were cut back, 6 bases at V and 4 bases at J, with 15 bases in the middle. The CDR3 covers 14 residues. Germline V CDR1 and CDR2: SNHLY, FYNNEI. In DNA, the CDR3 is TGTGCCAGCAGCGAGAACAGGGAGTTCACTGAAGCTTTCTTT. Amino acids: CASSENREFTEAFF. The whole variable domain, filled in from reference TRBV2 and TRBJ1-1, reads EPEVTQTPSHQVTQMGQEVILRCVPISNHLYFYWYRQILGQKVEFLVSFYNNEISEKSEIFDDQFSVERPDGSNFTLKIRSTKLEDSAMYFCASSENREFTEAFFGQGTRLTVV.

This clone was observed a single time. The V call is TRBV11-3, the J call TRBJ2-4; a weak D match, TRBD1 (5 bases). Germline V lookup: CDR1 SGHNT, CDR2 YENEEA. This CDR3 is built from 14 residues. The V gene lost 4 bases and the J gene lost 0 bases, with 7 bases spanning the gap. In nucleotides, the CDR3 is TGTGCCAGCAGCTCGACAGTAGCCAAAAACATTCAGTACTTC. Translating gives CASSSTVAKNIQYF.

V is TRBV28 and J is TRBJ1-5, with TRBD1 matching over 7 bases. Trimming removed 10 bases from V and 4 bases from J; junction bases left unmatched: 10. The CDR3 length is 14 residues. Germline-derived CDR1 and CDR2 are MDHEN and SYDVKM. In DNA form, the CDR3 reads TGTGCCACTAGAAAGGACAGGAGAAATCAGCCCCAGCATTTT. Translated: CATRKDRRNQPQHF.

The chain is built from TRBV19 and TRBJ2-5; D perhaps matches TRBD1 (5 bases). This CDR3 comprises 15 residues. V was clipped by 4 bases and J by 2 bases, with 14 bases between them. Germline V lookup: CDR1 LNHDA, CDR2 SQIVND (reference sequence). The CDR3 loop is CASSTLRDRQETQYF. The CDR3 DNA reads TGTGCCAGTAGTACCCTCCGAGACAGACAAGAGACCCAGTACTTC.

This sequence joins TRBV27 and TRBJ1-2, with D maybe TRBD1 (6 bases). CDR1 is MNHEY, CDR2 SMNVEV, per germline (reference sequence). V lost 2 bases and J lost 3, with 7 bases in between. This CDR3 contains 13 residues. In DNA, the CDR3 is TGTGCCAGCAGTTTAAACAGGGACTATGGCTACACCTTC. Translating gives CASSLNRDYGYTF.

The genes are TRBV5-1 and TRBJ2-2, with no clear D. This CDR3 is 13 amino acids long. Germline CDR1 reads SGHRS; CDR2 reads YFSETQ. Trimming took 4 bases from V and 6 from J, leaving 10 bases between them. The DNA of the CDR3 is TGCGCCAGCAGCCATTATACAGCCGGGGAGCTGTTTTTT. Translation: CASSHYTAGELFF.

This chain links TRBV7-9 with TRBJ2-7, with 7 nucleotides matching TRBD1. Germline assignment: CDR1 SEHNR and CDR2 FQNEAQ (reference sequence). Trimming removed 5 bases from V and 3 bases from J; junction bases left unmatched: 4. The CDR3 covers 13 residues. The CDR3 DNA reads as TGTGCCAGCAGCCAGCCAGGGGGCTACGAGCAGTACTTC. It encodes CASSQPGGYEQYF.

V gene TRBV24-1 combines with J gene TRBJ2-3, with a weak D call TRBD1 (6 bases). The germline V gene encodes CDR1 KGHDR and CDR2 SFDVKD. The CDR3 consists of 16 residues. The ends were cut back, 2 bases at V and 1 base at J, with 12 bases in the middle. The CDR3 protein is CATSDYGRGGTDTQYF. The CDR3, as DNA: TGTGCCACCAGTGATTATGGCAGGGGAGGCACAGATACGCAGTATTTT.

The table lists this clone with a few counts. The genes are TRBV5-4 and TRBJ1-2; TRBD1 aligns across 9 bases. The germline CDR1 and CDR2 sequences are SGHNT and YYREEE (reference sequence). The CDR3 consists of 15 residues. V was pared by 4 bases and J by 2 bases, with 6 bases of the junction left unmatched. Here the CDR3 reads CASSPQGAGNYGYTF. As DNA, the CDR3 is TGTGCCAGCAGCCCACAGGGGGCGGGAAACTATGGCTACACCTTC.

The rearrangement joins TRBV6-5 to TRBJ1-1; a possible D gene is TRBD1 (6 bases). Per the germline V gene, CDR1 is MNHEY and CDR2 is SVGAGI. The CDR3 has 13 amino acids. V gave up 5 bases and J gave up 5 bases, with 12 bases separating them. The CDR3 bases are TGTGCCAGCAGTAATAGGGGGGGGACTGAAGCTTTCTTT. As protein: CASSNRGGTEAFF.

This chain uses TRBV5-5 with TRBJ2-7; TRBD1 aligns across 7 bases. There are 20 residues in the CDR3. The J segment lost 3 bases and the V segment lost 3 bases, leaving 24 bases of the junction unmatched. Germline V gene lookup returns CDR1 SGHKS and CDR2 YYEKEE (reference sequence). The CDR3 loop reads CASSSRKAEEGDRPVYEQYF. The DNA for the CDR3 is TGTGCCAGCAGCTCCCGTAAAGCCGAGGAAGGGGACAGACCCGTCTACGAGCAGTACTTC. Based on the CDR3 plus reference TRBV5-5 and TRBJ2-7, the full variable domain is DAGVTQSPTHLIKTRGQQVTLRCSPISGHKSVSWYQQVLGQGPQFIFQYYEKEERGRGNFPDRFSARQFPNYSSELNVNALLLGDSALYLCASSSRKAEEGDRPVYEQYFGPGTRLTVT.

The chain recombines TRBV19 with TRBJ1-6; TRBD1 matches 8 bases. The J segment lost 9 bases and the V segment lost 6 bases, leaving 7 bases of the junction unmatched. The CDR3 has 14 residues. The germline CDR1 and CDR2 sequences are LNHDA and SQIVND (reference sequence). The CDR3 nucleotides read TGTGCCAGTAGGGCCGGACAGGGTGGTTCACCCCTCCACTTT. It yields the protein CASRAGQGGSPLHF.

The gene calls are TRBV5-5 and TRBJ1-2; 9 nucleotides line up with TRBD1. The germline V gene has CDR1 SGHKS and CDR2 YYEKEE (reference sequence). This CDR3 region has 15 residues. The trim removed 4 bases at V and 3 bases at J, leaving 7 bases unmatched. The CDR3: CASSKPGQGDYGYTF. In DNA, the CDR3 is TGTGCCAGCAGCAAACCGGGACAGGGAGACTATGGCTACACCTTC. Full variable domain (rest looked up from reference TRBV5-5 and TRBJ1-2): DAGVTQSPTHLIKTRGQQVTLRCSPISGHKSVSWYQQVLGQGPQFIFQYYEKEERGRGNFPDRFSARQFPNYSSELNVNALLLGDSALYLCASSKPGQGDYGYTFGSGTRLTVV.

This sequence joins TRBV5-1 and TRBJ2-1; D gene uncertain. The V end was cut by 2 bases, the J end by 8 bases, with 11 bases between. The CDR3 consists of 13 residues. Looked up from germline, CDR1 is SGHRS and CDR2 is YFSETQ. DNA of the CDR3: TGCGCCAGCAGCTTTGACTTCGGGTATGAGCAGTTCTTC. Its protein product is CASSFDFGYEQFF.

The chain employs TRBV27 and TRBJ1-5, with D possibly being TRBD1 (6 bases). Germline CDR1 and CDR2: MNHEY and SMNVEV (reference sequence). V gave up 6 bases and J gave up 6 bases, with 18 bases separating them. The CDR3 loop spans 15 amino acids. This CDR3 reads CASSSTGPLLQPQHF. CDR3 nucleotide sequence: TGTGCCAGCAGCTCTACAGGGCCATTGCTTCAGCCCCAGCATTTT.

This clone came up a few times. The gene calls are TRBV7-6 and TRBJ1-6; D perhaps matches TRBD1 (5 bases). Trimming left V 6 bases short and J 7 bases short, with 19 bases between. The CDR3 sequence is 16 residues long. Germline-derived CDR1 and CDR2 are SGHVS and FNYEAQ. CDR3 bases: TGTGCCAGCAGGGCGACGGGGACTAAATTGAATTCACCCCTCCACTTT. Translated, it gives CASRATGTKLNSPLHF.

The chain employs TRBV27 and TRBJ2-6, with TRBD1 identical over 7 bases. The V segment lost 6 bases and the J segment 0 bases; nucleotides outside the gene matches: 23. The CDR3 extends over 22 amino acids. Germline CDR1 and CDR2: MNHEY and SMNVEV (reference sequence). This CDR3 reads CASRRTSPSRDRVSSGANVLTF. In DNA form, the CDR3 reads TGTGCCAGCAGGCGAACATCCCCTTCCCGGGACAGAGTTTCCTCTGGGGCCAACGTCCTGACTTTC.

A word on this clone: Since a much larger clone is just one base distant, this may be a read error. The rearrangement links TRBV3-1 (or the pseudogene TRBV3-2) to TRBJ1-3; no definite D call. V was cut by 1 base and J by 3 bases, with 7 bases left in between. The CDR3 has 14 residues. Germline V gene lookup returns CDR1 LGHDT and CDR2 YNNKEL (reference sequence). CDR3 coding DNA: TGTGCCAGCAGCCAAGGGGCTTATGGAAACACCATATATTTT. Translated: CASSQGAYGNTIYF.